This TCR beta chain was documented in a study of CD4 T cells in relation to SARS-CoV-2 and coronaviruses. At the level of the study: TCR beta CDR3s were sequenced after 10-day antigen culture of PBMCs. Shared crossreactive spike epitopes were mapped to their HLA restriction. Overall study findings and caveats: No donor gave both pre-pandemic and post-infection samples.

This clone has more than one count but fewer than ten. Its target is unknown. CD4+ T cells from unexposed donors were obtained before the COVID-19 pandemic (2011-2018). The cells were cultured for 10 days before CD4+ T cells were isolated. Some clones are missing from TCRdb's copy, which holds only in-frame ones; the method was immunoSEQ multiplex PCR. The table lists 12,000 or so clones, more than 75% of them singletons. Trimming pared 7 bases from V and 1 base from J, leaving 12 bases between. The V gene's germline CDR1 is SQVTM and CDR2 ANQGSEA. The CDR3 covers 13 residues. Sequencing was performed on CD4+ T cells from PBMCs, cultured in vitro. This TCR derives from a human donor in good health. This rearrangement joins TRBV29-1 to TRBJ2-3, with D maybe TRBD2 (6 bases). As DNA, the CDR3 is TGCAGCGCAGCGCCGGGAGGCACAGATACGCAGTATTTT. As protein: CSAAPGGTDTQYF.